This T cell receptor (beta chain) was recorded in a study of CD8+ T cells in alopecia areata. Treatment defined: oral pan-JAK inhibitor, 5-10 mg twice daily. As regards this clone: What it recognizes is unknown.

Reverse transcribed after extraction, RNA yielded cDNA as the sequencing template. Assay: immunoSEQ multiplex PCR; the TCRdb copy retains only in-frame clones and omits some. The sample lists around 200,000 clones, roughly 64% occurring once. Study observations and caveats: Sharing of TCR sequences between patients (possibly for HLA-related reasons) was less clear than in mice.

The germline V gene encodes CDR1 MGHRA and CDR2 YSYEKL. The CDR3 covers 11 residues. Trimming took off 6 bases at V and 8 bases at J, with 7 bases between the two ends. J is TRBJ2-2 and V is TRBV4-1; D not certain. The origin of this receptor is a human donor with alopecia areata. The sample here was CD8+ T cells sorted from blood, taken at week 24, from a patient treated with tofacitinib. CDR3 DNA: TGCGCCAGCAGTAACGGAGGGGAGCTGTTTTTT. Translation: CASSNGGELFF.